This T cell receptor beta chain was observed in a study of T-cell reconstitution after alpha-beta-depleted transplantation in children. The sample holds many counts of this clonotype. Its target is unknown. As it was prepared, the TCRbeta library received unique molecular identifiers. TCRdb independently ran MiXCR on the PCR reads; one entry per CDR3 protein. The table shows approximately 230,000 distinct CDR3 sequences, with about 25% occurring only once. The germline gives CDR1 SQVTM, CDR2 ANQGSEA. The CDR3 has 13 amino acids. V shed 3 bases and J 2 bases; nucleotides not matched to a gene: 2. General observations from the study: It was newly produced T cells that mostly accounted for T-cell counts and diversity one year after transplant. Where some patients showed high TCRbeta diversity at day 60, it came from recipient T cells and thymic progenitors that had survived. Alpha-beta T cells present about two months after transplant were reported to originate from several hundred expanded graft clones.

The receptor's source is a girl aged 2 to 10 with Fanconi anemia, due to receive a stem cell transplant. The input for sequencing was PBMCs, taken before TCRalphabeta/CD19-depleted stem cell transplant. The gene calls are TRBV29-1 and TRBJ2-5, with 8 nucleotides matching TRBD1. CDR3 coding DNA: TGCAGCGTTGATAGGACAGGGCAAGAGACCCAGTACTTC. Protein product: CSVDRTGQETQYF.